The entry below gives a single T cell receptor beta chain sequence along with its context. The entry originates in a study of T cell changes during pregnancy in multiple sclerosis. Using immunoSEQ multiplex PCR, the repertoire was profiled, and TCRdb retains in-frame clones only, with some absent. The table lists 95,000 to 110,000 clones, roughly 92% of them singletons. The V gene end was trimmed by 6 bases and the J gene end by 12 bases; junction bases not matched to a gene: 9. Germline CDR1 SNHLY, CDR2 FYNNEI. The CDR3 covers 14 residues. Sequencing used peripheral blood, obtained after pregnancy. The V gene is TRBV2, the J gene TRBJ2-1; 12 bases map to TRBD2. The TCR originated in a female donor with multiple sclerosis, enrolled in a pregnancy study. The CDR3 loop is CASSRLAGEGGQFF. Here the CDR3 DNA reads TGTGCCAGCAGCAGACTAGCGGGAGAAGGGGGGCAGTTCTTC.